This is a list of T cell receptor beta chains from one sample in a study of response to subunit inactivated influenza vaccine. TCRdb called the RT-PCR reads again in MiXCR, with one record for every CDR3 protein. The table has about 500,000 distinct CDR3 sequences, roughly 7.9% seen once; the top ten hold 10% to 15%. The specimen was PBMCs from blood, collected less than 25 months after vaccination. The receptors shown here come from a man between 50 and 75 years old who received an inactivated influenza vaccine. CDR3s include the opening cysteine and the closing phenylalanine or tryptophan. The order of the fields is V gene, D gene, clone size, J gene, CDR3 protein, CDR3 DNA. The D gene is left open where the match is weak. Rows may omit the clone size; those that give it use once, few, many or a size class.

v_gene: TRBV2
d_gene: -
abundance: few
j_gene: TRBJ2-1
CDR3aa: CASSLGTQTYNEQFF
CDR3nt: TGTGCCAGCAGTTTAGGGACACAGACATACAATGAGCAGTTCTTC

v_gene: TRBV6-5
d_gene: -
abundance: -
j_gene: TRBJ1-2
CDR3aa: CASTTGQYGYTF
CDR3nt: TGTGCCAGCACGACAGGCCAATATGGCTACACCTTC

v_gene: TRBV5-1
d_gene: -
abundance: many
j_gene: TRBJ2-1
CDR3aa: CASRLTSSNEQFF
CDR3nt: TGCGCCAGCAGGCTAACGTCGAGCAATGAGCAGTTCTTC

v_gene: TRBV2
d_gene: TRBD1
abundance: -
j_gene: TRBJ2-3
CDR3aa: CASSDRGFPADTQYF
CDR3nt: TGTGCCAGCAGTGACAGGGGGTTTCCCGCAGATACGCAGTATTTT

v_gene: TRBV30
d_gene: -
abundance: few
j_gene: TRBJ1-4
CDR3aa: CAWSENRGEKLFF
CDR3nt: TGTGCCTGGAGCGAGAATCGGGGTGAAAAACTGTTTTTT

v_gene: TRBV6-2/TRBV6-3
d_gene: -
abundance: few
j_gene: TRBJ2-3
CDR3aa: CASSTLLSSSTDTQYF
CDR3nt: TGTGCCAGCAGCACCCTACTATCTTCTAGCACAGATACGCAGTATTTT

v_gene: TRBV9
d_gene: -
abundance: many
j_gene: TRBJ2-7
CDR3aa: CASSVGVTRSSYEQYF
CDR3nt: TGTGCCAGCAGCGTAGGGGTGACAAGGAGCTCCTACGAGCAGTACTTC

v_gene: TRBV7-2
d_gene: -
abundance: many
j_gene: TRBJ1-5
CDR3aa: CASSSGEQPQHF
CDR3nt: TGTGCCAGCAGCTCGGGGGAACAGCCCCAGCATTTT

v_gene: TRBV21-1
d_gene: -
abundance: many
j_gene: TRBJ2-5
CDR3aa: CASSKNWSGTSIGTQYF
CDR3nt: TGTGCCAGCAGCAAAAATTGGAGTGGGACTAGCATCGGGACCCAGTACTTC

v_gene: TRBV5-1
d_gene: -
abundance: many
j_gene: TRBJ2-3
CDR3aa: CASSLGRTPSTDTQYF
CDR3nt: TGCGCCAGCAGCTTGGGACGAACTCCCTCCACAGATACGCAGTATTTT

v_gene: TRBV20-1
d_gene: -
abundance: many
j_gene: TRBJ2-7
CDR3aa: CSAPGWADEQYF
CDR3nt: TGCAGTGCGCCAGGATGGGCCGACGAGCAGTACTTC

v_gene: TRBV10-1
d_gene: TRBD1
abundance: -
j_gene: TRBJ2-2
CDR3aa: CASGQGIAGELFF
CDR3nt: TGCGCCAGCGGACAGGGGATCGCCGGGGAGCTGTTTTTT

v_gene: TRBV6-1
d_gene: -
abundance: many
j_gene: TRBJ1-2
CDR3aa: CASVVQGIYGYTF
CDR3nt: TGTGCCAGCGTAGTTCAGGGGATCTATGGCTACACCTTC

v_gene: TRBV4-2
d_gene: -
abundance: -
j_gene: TRBJ1-1
CDR3aa: CASSQGDRVLGAFF
CDR3nt: TGTGCCAGCAGCCAGGGCGACAGAGTCCTGGGGGCTTTCTTT

v_gene: TRBV11-2
d_gene: TRBD1
abundance: few
j_gene: TRBJ2-7
CDR3aa: CASRTTGGFYEQYF
CDR3nt: TGTGCCAGCAGAACTACAGGGGGCTTCTACGAGCAGTACTTC

v_gene: TRBV11-2
d_gene: TRBD2
abundance: -
j_gene: TRBJ2-7
CDR3aa: CASSTSSGRIGREQYF
CDR3nt: TGTGCCAGCAGCACCTCTAGCGGGAGGATTGGTCGCGAGCAGTACTTC

v_gene: TRBV20-1
d_gene: TRBD1
abundance: -
j_gene: TRBJ1-5
CDR3aa: CSADSGGSYQPQHF
CDR3nt: TGCAGTGCTGATTCAGGGGGTTCGTATCAGCCCCAGCATTTT

v_gene: TRBV20-1
d_gene: TRBD2
abundance: few
j_gene: TRBJ2-1
CDR3aa: CSATGTSGRGTYNEQFF
CDR3nt: TGCAGTGCTACTGGGACTAGCGGGAGGGGGACCTACAATGAGCAGTTCTTC

v_gene: TRBV5-6
d_gene: -
abundance: many
j_gene: TRBJ1-1
CDR3aa: CASSLRVGTEAFF
CDR3nt: TGTGCCAGCAGCTTGAGGGTAGGCACTGAAGCTTTCTTT

v_gene: TRBV5-4
d_gene: -
abundance: few
j_gene: TRBJ2-2
CDR3aa: CATFSAGTTGELFF
CDR3nt: TGTGCCACCTTCTCGGCCGGGACCACCGGGGAGCTGTTTTTT

v_gene: TRBV12-3/TRBV12-4
d_gene: -
abundance: -
j_gene: TRBJ2-7
CDR3aa: CASSFGTGHEQYF
CDR3nt: TGTGCCAGCAGTTTCGGAACAGGGCACGAGCAGTACTTC

v_gene: TRBV11-2
d_gene: TRBD2
abundance: many
j_gene: TRBJ2-1
CDR3aa: CASRPDRDYPGREQFF
CDR3nt: TGTGCCAGCAGACCCGACCGGGACTATCCGGGTAGGGAGCAGTTCTTC

v_gene: TRBV4-3
d_gene: TRBD2
abundance: -
j_gene: TRBJ2-1
CDR3aa: CASSPYGGVEQFF
CDR3nt: TGCGCCAGCAGCCCCTATGGGGGGGTTGAGCAGTTCTTC

v_gene: TRBV12-3/TRBV12-4
d_gene: -
abundance: many
j_gene: TRBJ2-7
CDR3aa: CASSPARRYEQYF
CDR3nt: TGTGCCAGCAGTCCCGCCCGGCGCTACGAGCAGTACTTC

v_gene: TRBV4-1
d_gene: TRBD1
abundance: -
j_gene: TRBJ2-5
CDR3aa: CASSLTGGAGETQYF
CDR3nt: TGCGCCAGCAGTCTGACAGGGGGCGCAGGGGAGACCCAGTACTTC

v_gene: TRBV20-1
d_gene: -
abundance: -
j_gene: TRBJ1-5
CDR3aa: CSAALGSNQPQHF
CDR3nt: TGCAGTGCTGCCCTGGGGAGCAATCAGCCCCAGCATTTT

v_gene: TRBV29-1
d_gene: -
abundance: many
j_gene: TRBJ2-7
CDR3aa: CSVEDRSPSYEQYF
CDR3nt: TGCAGCGTTGAAGATCGATCACCCTCCTACGAGCAGTACTTC

v_gene: TRBV29-1
d_gene: -
abundance: few
j_gene: TRBJ2-3
CDR3aa: CSVEDYQAAPDTQYF
CDR3nt: TGCAGCGTTGAAGATTACCAGGCTGCACCCGATACGCAGTATTTT

v_gene: TRBV5-1
d_gene: -
abundance: many
j_gene: TRBJ1-1
CDR3aa: CASSAQGKEAFF
CDR3nt: TGCGCCAGCAGCGCCCAGGGGAAAGAAGCTTTCTTT

v_gene: TRBV29-1
d_gene: -
abundance: -
j_gene: TRBJ1-3
CDR3aa: CSVEAQPGSGNTIYF
CDR3nt: TGCAGCGTTGAAGCGCAACCCGGCTCTGGAAACACCATATATTTT

v_gene: TRBV7-2
d_gene: -
abundance: -
j_gene: TRBJ2-3
CDR3aa: CASSYRPPLTDTQYF
CDR3nt: TGTGCCAGCAGCTACCGGCCTCCTCTGACAGATACGCAGTATTTT

v_gene: TRBV12-3/TRBV12-4
d_gene: -
abundance: many
j_gene: TRBJ1-6
CDR3aa: CASSPGGGGSPLHF
CDR3nt: TGTGCCAGCAGCCCTGGGGGGGGAGGATCACCCCTCCACTTT

v_gene: TRBV27
d_gene: TRBD2
abundance: few
j_gene: TRBJ2-3
CDR3aa: CASSPSSSGFTDTQYF
CDR3nt: TGTGCCAGCAGTCCATCATCTAGCGGATTCACAGATACGCAGTATTTT

v_gene: TRBV2
d_gene: -
abundance: -
j_gene: TRBJ2-1
CDR3aa: CASKDNNNEQFF
CDR3nt: TGTGCCAGCAAGGACAACAACAATGAGCAGTTCTTC

v_gene: TRBV2
d_gene: TRBD2
abundance: few
j_gene: TRBJ2-5
CDR3aa: CASRGGSGKETQYF
CDR3nt: TGTGCCAGCAGGGGCGGGAGTGGAAAAGAGACCCAGTACTTC

v_gene: TRBV4-2
d_gene: -
abundance: few
j_gene: TRBJ2-6
CDR3aa: CASSQEVGSGANVLTF
CDR3nt: TGTGCCAGCAGCCAAGAGGTCGGCTCTGGGGCCAACGTCCTGACTTTC

v_gene: TRBV20-1
d_gene: -
abundance: few
j_gene: TRBJ2-7
CDR3aa: CSASRPQGTHEQYF
CDR3nt: TGCAGTGCTAGTCGCCCCCAAGGGACCCACGAGCAGTACTTC

v_gene: TRBV12-3/TRBV12-4
d_gene: -
abundance: -
j_gene: TRBJ2-2
CDR3aa: CASSFWLSTKKQGTGELFF
CDR3nt: TGTGCCAGCAGTTTTTGGCTTTCTACTAAGAAGCAGGGGACCGGGGAGCTGTTTTTT

v_gene: TRBV5-1
d_gene: -
abundance: -
j_gene: TRBJ2-1
CDR3aa: CASSFRPESSYNEQFF
CDR3nt: TGCGCCAGCAGCTTCCGGCCGGAAAGCTCCTACAATGAGCAGTTCTTC

v_gene: TRBV20-1
d_gene: -
abundance: -
j_gene: TRBJ1-2
CDR3aa: CSAIDPNYGYTF
CDR3nt: TGCAGTGCTATTGACCCTAACTATGGCTACACCTTC

v_gene: TRBV20-1
d_gene: -
abundance: many
j_gene: TRBJ1-1
CDR3aa: CSASFPQKDFEAFF
CDR3nt: TGCAGTGCTAGCTTTCCACAGAAGGACTTTGAAGCTTTCTTT

v_gene: TRBV7-6
d_gene: -
abundance: many
j_gene: TRBJ1-5
CDR3aa: CASSLQEGQPQHF
CDR3nt: TGTGCCAGCAGCTTACAGGAGGGTCAGCCCCAGCATTTT

v_gene: TRBV15
d_gene: -
abundance: few
j_gene: TRBJ2-5
CDR3aa: CATSRDDRRQETQYF
CDR3nt: TGTGCCACCAGCAGAGACGACCGGCGGCAAGAGACCCAGTACTTC

v_gene: TRBV12-3/TRBV12-4
d_gene: TRBD1
abundance: -
j_gene: TRBJ2-2
CDR3aa: CASTLTGVTGELFF
CDR3nt: TGTGCCAGCACTTTGACAGGGGTCACCGGGGAGCTGTTTTTT

v_gene: TRBV20-1
d_gene: -
abundance: few
j_gene: TRBJ1-5
CDR3aa: CSARGARDNQPQHF
CDR3nt: TGCAGTGCTAGAGGGGCCAGAGACAATCAGCCCCAGCATTTT

v_gene: TRBV4-2
d_gene: TRBD1
abundance: many
j_gene: TRBJ1-2
CDR3aa: CASSQGQGENYGYTF
CDR3nt: TGTGCCAGCAGCCAGGGACAGGGGGAGAACTATGGCTACACCTTC

v_gene: TRBV6-5
d_gene: -
abundance: -
j_gene: TRBJ1-1
CDR3aa: CASIMRENTEAFF
CDR3nt: TGTGCCAGCATTATGAGGGAAAACACTGAAGCTTTCTTT

v_gene: TRBV5-1
d_gene: TRBD1
abundance: many
j_gene: TRBJ2-3
CDR3aa: CASSFQGAGTDTQYF
CDR3nt: TGCGCCAGCAGCTTCCAGGGGGCGGGGACAGATACGCAGTATTTT

v_gene: TRBV7-3
d_gene: TRBD2
abundance: few
j_gene: TRBJ2-2
CDR3aa: CASTDSPGRDGELFF
CDR3nt: TGTGCCAGTACAGATAGCCCAGGGAGGGACGGGGAGCTGTTTTTT

v_gene: TRBV7-8
d_gene: -
abundance: once
j_gene: TRBJ2-1
CDR3aa: CASRSEVTMRSSYNEQFF
CDR3nt: TGTGCCAGCAGATCAGAGGTCACCATGAGGAGCTCCTACAATGAGCAGTTCTTC

v_gene: TRBV21-1
d_gene: -
abundance: few
j_gene: TRBJ2-1
CDR3aa: CASEVGEGHNEQFF
CDR3nt: TGTGCCAGCGAAGTGGGGGAGGGCCATAATGAGCAGTTCTTC

v_gene: TRBV5-1
d_gene: TRBD1
abundance: many
j_gene: TRBJ2-3
CDR3aa: CASSWSGQGGTDTQYF
CDR3nt: TGCGCCAGCAGCTGGAGTGGACAGGGTGGCACAGATACGCAGTATTTT

v_gene: TRBV20-1
d_gene: -
abundance: few
j_gene: TRBJ1-5
CDR3aa: CSVSQESNQPQHF
CDR3nt: TGCAGTGTCTCACAGGAGAGCAATCAGCCCCAGCATTTT

v_gene: TRBV2
d_gene: -
abundance: few
j_gene: TRBJ2-7
CDR3aa: CASSVGSANYEQYF
CDR3nt: TGTGCCAGCAGTGTAGGCTCGGCGAACTACGAGCAGTACTTC

v_gene: TRBV5-1
d_gene: -
abundance: many
j_gene: TRBJ2-1
CDR3aa: CASSFELDSSYNEQFF
CDR3nt: TGCGCCAGCAGCTTCGAGTTGGATAGCTCCTACAATGAGCAGTTCTTC

v_gene: TRBV7-8
d_gene: -
abundance: -
j_gene: TRBJ2-1
CDR3aa: CASSSSGVIPYNEQFF
CDR3nt: TGTGCCAGCAGCTCATCAGGGGTGATCCCCTACAATGAGCAGTTCTTC

v_gene: TRBV5-1
d_gene: -
abundance: few
j_gene: TRBJ2-1
CDR3aa: CASSFASSYNEQFF
CDR3nt: TGCGCCAGCAGCTTTGCTAGCAGCTACAATGAGCAGTTCTTC

v_gene: TRBV3-1
d_gene: -
abundance: -
j_gene: TRBJ1-1
CDR3aa: CASSQDTHPWTSKNTEAFF
CDR3nt: TGTGCCAGCAGCCAAGATACCCACCCTTGGACATCCAAGAACACTGAAGCTTTCTTT